This TCR beta chain was found in a study of regulatory T cells in long-lasting Graves disease. Study-wide context: Prior antithyroid drug treatment in newly diagnosed Graves' patients lasted under 3 months. Study outcomes and limitations: Newly diagnosed patients had higher TCR diversity than persistent Graves' patients did.

For TCR beta, libraries came from iRepertoire HTBI primers and Arm-PCR of CDR3 regions. Via MiXCR, TCRdb re-called the multiplex PCR reads, giving one row per CDR3 protein. The profile shows about 220,000 distinct CDR3 sequences, about 19% of them singletons. Specified time point: newly diagnosed GD, antithyroid drugs for less than 3 months. There was RNA extracted from PBMCs, and the TCR library was made from it. Those enrolled as patients came out of an endocrinology department in Xi'an, China. A volume of about 9 milliliters of peripheral blood was collected in EDTA tubes. Trimming cost V 5 bases and J 7 bases, with 8 bases left between them. Germline V gene lookup returns CDR1 LNHNV and CDR2 YYDKDF (reference sequence). The CDR3 covers 12 residues. The table lists this clonotype with many counts. Its target is unknown. These data were also filed under a second study, of T cells in Graves' hyperthyroidism and ophthalmopathy.

This TCR was recovered from a woman between 25 and 40 years old with Graves disease. The sequencing used peripheral blood mononuclear cells (PBMCs), collected at new diagnosis, from a patient treated with antithyroid drugs. This chain links TRBV15 with TRBJ1-4; possible D gene TRBD1, 5 bases. The CDR3 is CATSYGGEKLFF. The CDR3 nucleotides read TGTGCCACCAGCTACGGGGGTGAAAAACTGTTTTTT.